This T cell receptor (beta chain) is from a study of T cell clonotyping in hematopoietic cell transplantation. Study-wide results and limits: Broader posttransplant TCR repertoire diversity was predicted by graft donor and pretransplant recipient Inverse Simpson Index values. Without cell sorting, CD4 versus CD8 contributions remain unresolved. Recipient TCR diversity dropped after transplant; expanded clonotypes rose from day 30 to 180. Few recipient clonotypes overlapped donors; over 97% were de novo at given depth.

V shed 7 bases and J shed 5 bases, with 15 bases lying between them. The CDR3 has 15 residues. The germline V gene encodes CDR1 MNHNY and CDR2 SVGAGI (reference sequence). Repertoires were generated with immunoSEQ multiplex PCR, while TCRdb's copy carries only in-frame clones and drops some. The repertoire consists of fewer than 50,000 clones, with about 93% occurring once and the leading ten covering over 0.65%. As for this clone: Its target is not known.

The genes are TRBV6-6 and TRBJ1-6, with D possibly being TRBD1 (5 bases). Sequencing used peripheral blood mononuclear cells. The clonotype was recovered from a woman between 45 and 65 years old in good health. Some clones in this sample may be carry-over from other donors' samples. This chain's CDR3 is CASKKLGVDNSPLHF. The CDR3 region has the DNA TGTGCCAGCAAAAAACTAGGGGTAGATAATTCACCCCTCCACTTT.